The clone carrying this T cell receptor beta chain turned up a few times. TCRdb passed the 5' RACE reads through MiXCR, listing each CDR3 protein once. In the table there are 600,000 to 800,000 distinct CDR3 sequences, approximately 22% of which are singletons. The sample originates from a study of identical twins. V lost 4 bases, J lost 1 base, and 9 bases stayed unmatched. The germline gives CDR1 DFQATT, CDR2 SNEGSKA (reference sequence). This CDR3 is 16 amino acids long. A further study also used this sample, focusing on T cells expressing NK-cell markers.

The chain couples TRBV20-1 to TRBJ2-3; TRBD2 aligns across 9 bases. Sequencing was carried out using PBMCs. The TCR comes from a woman aged 18-29 years in good health. The CDR3 reads CSAKDPGLAGTDTQYF. CDR3 bases: TGCAGTGCTAAAGATCCGGGACTAGCAGGCACAGATACGCAGTATTTT.